The table lists the clone carrying this TCR beta chain with a few counts. Its specificity is unknown. This sample is part of a study of PD-1 blockade in classical Hodgkin lymphoma. Study-wide findings and caveats: When set against healthy donors, newly diagnosed patients were reported to show lower baseline TCR diversity. Diversity in CD4+ TCRs, unlike that measured in CD8+ TCRs, had risen significantly by C4D1. Factors driving the repertoire differences, possibly disease activity or prior therapy, remain undefined.

V was shortened by 8 bases and J by 7 bases, with 12 bases between the two germline ends. CDR1 and CDR2 (germline): MRHNA, SNTAGT. The CDR3 contains 12 residues. Some clones are missing from TCRdb's copy, which holds only in-frame ones; the method was immunoSEQ multiplex PCR. Here the sample spans around 91,000 clones, about four fifths being singletons. Relapse after autologous stem cell transplantation occurred in every patient, and brentuximab vedotin exposure varied. Complete response, partial response or progressive disease was each patient's best response. The sequences come from peripheral blood mononuclear cells (PBMCs), collected before the second cycle of nivolumab. This receptor was obtained from a human donor with classical Hodgkin lymphoma. The V gene is TRBV6-4, the J gene TRBJ2-1; D is unclear. CDR3: CASPRLGNEQFF. DNA for the CDR3: TGTGCCAGCCCCCGACTCGGTAATGAGCAGTTCTTC.